The 3 T cell receptor beta chains given below trace back to one sample, sequenced in a study of cytomegalovirus exposure and HLA in healthy donors. The PCR used 60 Vbeta and 13 Jbeta primers. The assay was immunoSEQ multiplex PCR, and TCRdb's table has in-frame clones only and misses some. The sample consists of around 94,000 clones, approximately 77% of them appearing once. The sample consisted of PBMCs. The receptor set was obtained from a human donor in good health.

The rearrangement joins TRBV5-8 to TRBJ1-2; no reliable D call. CDR1 and CDR2 from the germline V gene are SGHTS and YDEGEE. The CDR3 runs 12 residues. V was clipped by 4 bases and J by 7 bases, with 11 bases between them. The CDR3, as DNA: TGTGCCAGCAGCCCCCACGGTGGTGGCTACACCTTC. Encoded protein: CASSPHGGGYTF.

The V gene is TRBV27, the J gene TRBJ2-6; possible D gene TRBD2, 6 bases. Germline CDR1 reads MNHEY; CDR2 reads SMNVEV (reference sequence). CDR3 length: 16 amino acids. With 7 bases removed from V and 2 bases from J, the gap between germline ends came to 15 bases. This CDR3 is CASTPFGGTGANVLTF. DNA of the CDR3: TGTGCCAGCACCCCATTCGGCGGGACTGGGGCCAACGTCCTGACTTTC.

This clone was counted only a few times. The rearrangement joins TRBV21-1 to TRBJ1-1. TRBV21-1 is listed as a pseudogene. This CDR3 has 16 amino acids. CDR3 bases: TGTGCCAGCAGCAAGGGGAGAGTTGAGGCGAACACTGAAGCTTTCTTT. It yields the protein CASSKGRVEANTEAFF.